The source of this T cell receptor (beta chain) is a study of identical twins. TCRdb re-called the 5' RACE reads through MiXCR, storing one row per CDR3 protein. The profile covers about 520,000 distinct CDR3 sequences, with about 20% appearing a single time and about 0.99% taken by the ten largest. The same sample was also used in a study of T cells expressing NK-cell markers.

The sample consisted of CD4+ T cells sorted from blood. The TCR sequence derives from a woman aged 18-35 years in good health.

CDR3 nucleotides: TGCGCCAGCAATGGGAACAGCCAAGAGACCCAGTACTTC. Residues: CASNGNSQETQYF. J is TRBJ2-5 and V is TRBV10-2; D unresolved. CDR1 WSHSY and CDR2 SAAADI come from the germline V gene. The CDR3 sequence is 13 residues long. V was clipped by 7 bases and J by 1 base, with 10 bases between them.